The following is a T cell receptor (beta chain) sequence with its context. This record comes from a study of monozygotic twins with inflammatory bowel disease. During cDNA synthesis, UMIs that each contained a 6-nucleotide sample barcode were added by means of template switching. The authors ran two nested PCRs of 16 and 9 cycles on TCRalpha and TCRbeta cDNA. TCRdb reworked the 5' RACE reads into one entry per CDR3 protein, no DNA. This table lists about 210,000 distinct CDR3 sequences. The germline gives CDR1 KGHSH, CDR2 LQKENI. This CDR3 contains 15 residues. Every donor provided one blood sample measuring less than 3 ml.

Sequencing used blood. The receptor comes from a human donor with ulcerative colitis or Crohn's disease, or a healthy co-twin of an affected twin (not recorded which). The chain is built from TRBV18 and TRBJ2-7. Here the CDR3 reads CASSPPTGSSYEQYF.